This TCR beta chain appears in the sequencing data of a study of T-cell reconstitution after alpha-beta-depleted transplantation in children. General study points: Several hundred expanded graft clones reportedly were the source of alpha-beta T cells about two months after transplant.

Preparation of the TCRbeta library involved a method that used unique molecular identifiers. TCRdb passed the PCR reads through MiXCR, listing each CDR3 protein once. The sample contains approximately 500,000 distinct CDR3 sequences, under 12% of which appear only once. This clonotype came up many times. The antigen is unknown. The trim removed 6 bases at V and 2 bases at J, leaving 12 bases unmatched. The CDR3 totals 15 residues. Per the germline V gene, CDR1 is SQVTM and CDR2 is ANQGSEA. The chain employs TRBV29-1 and TRBJ2-7, with 8 bases identical to TRBD2. Sequenced here: PBMCs, sampled before TCRalphabeta/CD19-depleted stem cell transplant. This TCR was sampled from a child between 2 and 9 years old with inherited bone marrow failure, due to receive a stem cell transplant. The CDR3 nucleotides are TGCAGCGTAAGAATTGCGGGACTAGGGACCTACGAGCAGTACTTC. Protein product: CSVRIAGLGTYEQYF.